This is a list of T cell receptor beta chains from one sample in a study of T cell repertoires in cytomegalovirus infection. TCRdb processed the reads anew with MiXCR; each CDR3 protein has one entry. Here the sample spans 100,000 to 150,000 distinct CDR3 sequences, 8% to 9% being singletons. Material for sequencing was PBMCs. The origin of the receptors is a human donor in good health (CMV status not recorded). Some clones in this sample may be carry-over from other donors' samples. Each CDR3 is given with its conserved first and last residue. D genes are given only for firm matches. Clone size is not always given. Where it is, it says once, few, many or a class for expanded clones.

j_call,v_call,d_call,clone_size,cdr3_aa,cdr3_nt
TRBJ2-7,TRBV6-6,-,few,CASSYSIPETYEQYF,TGTGCCAGCAGTTACTCGATACCGGAGACCTACGAGCAGTACTTC
TRBJ1-3,TRBV6-5,-,many,CASSYGQGNTIYF,TGTGCCAGCAGTTATGGACAGGGAAACACCATATATTTT
TRBJ2-1,TRBV4-1,TRBD2,many,CASSQEEAGGYNEQFF,TGCGCCAGCAGCCAAGAAGAAGCGGGGGGATACAATGAGCAGTTCTTC
TRBJ2-2,TRBV20-1,-,many,CSAAGTNTGELFF,TGCAGTGCGGCGGGGACCAACACCGGGGAGCTGTTTTTT
TRBJ1-6,TRBV28,-,many,CASRTGSSYNSPLHF,TGTGCCAGCAGAACGGGGAGCTCCTATAATTCACCCCTCCACTTT
TRBJ1-1,TRBV6-5,TRBD1,many,CASSYLVTGGATEAFF,TGTGCCAGCAGTTACTTGGTTACAGGGGGGGCTACGGAAGCTTTCTTT
TRBJ2-4,TRBV6-6,TRBD2,many,CASSYDSGGAAKNIQYF,TGTGCCAGCAGTTACGATAGCGGGGGGGCGGCCAAAAACATTCAGTACTTC
TRBJ1-2,TRBV28,TRBD1,many,CASSAPPPTGGNYGYTF,TGTGCCAGCAGTGCTCCCCCCCCAACAGGGGGGAACTATGGCTACACCTTC
TRBJ1-2,TRBV5-1,-,-,CASSLTDKYGYTF,TGCGCCAGCAGCTTGACGGACAAATATGGCTACACCTTC
TRBJ1-1,TRBV5-1,TRBD1,-,CASSWDRNALPMNTEAFF,TGCGCCAGCAGCTGGGACAGGAATGCCTTACCCATGAACACTGAAGCTTTCTTT
TRBJ1-1,TRBV2,TRBD1,few,CASRAGQGMNTEAFF,TGTGCCAGCAGGGCCGGACAGGGAATGAACACTGAAGCTTTCTTT
TRBJ1-1,TRBV27,-,few,CASSEGQMNTEAFF,TGTGCCAGCAGTGAAGGACAGATGAACACTGAAGCTTTCTTT
TRBJ1-1,TRBV19,-,-,CASTGNTEAFF,TGTGCCAGTACAGGGAACACTGAAGCTTTCTTT
TRBJ1-4,TRBV5-5,-,-,CASSVPLGTTNEKLFF,TGTGCCAGCAGCGTGCCTCTTGGGACAACTAATGAAAAACTGTTTTTT
TRBJ2-1,TRBV9,TRBD1,few,CASSVGFRQGNYNEQFF,TGTGCCAGCAGCGTAGGTTTTCGACAGGGAAATTACAATGAGCAGTTCTTC
TRBJ1-1,TRBV6-1,-,few,CASRAYAMNTEAFF,TGTGCCAGCAGAGCGTACGCTATGAACACTGAAGCTTTCTTT
TRBJ1-1,TRBV7-2,-,many,CASSSDGNTEAFF,TGTGCCAGCAGTTCCGACGGGAACACTGAAGCTTTCTTT
TRBJ2-1,TRBV4-2,TRBD2,-,CASSQERGGDYNEQFF,TGTGCCAGCAGCCAAGAGCGGGGGGGCGATTACAATGAGCAGTTCTTC
TRBJ2-3,TRBV20-1,TRBD2,few,CSAWGLAGTDTQYF,TGCAGTGCTTGGGGACTAGCGGGCACAGATACGCAGTATTTT
TRBJ1-1,TRBV29-1,-,few,CSVEEAKGSTEAFF,TGCAGCGTTGAAGAAGCCAAGGGGAGTACTGAAGCTTTCTTT
TRBJ1-2,TRBV28,-,many,CASSPPHYGYTF,TGTGCCAGCAGCCCACCCCACTATGGCTACACCTTC
TRBJ1-1,TRBV4-1,TRBD1,many,CASSQELTGRGVEAFF,TGCGCCAGCAGCCAAGAACTGACAGGGCGGGGGGTTGAAGCTTTCTTT
TRBJ2-2,TRBV5-1,-,many,CASSIEQVGTGELFF,TGCGCCAGCAGCATAGAACAAGTGGGCACCGGGGAGCTGTTTTTT
TRBJ2-2,TRBV19,TRBD2,few,CASSSPTGLAGHTGELFF,TGTGCCAGTAGTAGCCCCACCGGACTAGCGGGGCACACCGGGGAGCTGTTTTTT
TRBJ2-7,TRBV6-2/TRBV6-3,-,-,CASSYSGGSNEQYF,TGTGCCAGCAGTTACTCTGGGGGGAGCAACGAGCAGTACTTC
TRBJ2-7,TRBV19,-,many,CASSIVGDYEQYF,TGTGCCAGTAGTATAGTGGGGGACTACGAGCAGTACTTC
TRBJ2-7,TRBV6-6,-,many,CASSYSTVNEQYF,TGTGCCAGCAGTTACTCAACAGTAAACGAGCAGTACTTC
TRBJ2-7,TRBV7-2,-,many,CASSPAGGRTDEQYF,TGTGCCAGCAGCCCCGCCGGGGGCCGGACCGACGAGCAGTACTTC
TRBJ2-3,TRBV7-6,TRBD2,many,CASSPRGGAGDTQYF,TGTGCCAGCAGCCCACGCGGGGGGGCCGGAGATACGCAGTATTTT
TRBJ2-3,TRBV4-1,-,many,CASSQVQGRSTDTQYF,TGCGCCAGCAGCCAAGTTCAGGGGCGTAGCACAGATACGCAGTATTTT
TRBJ2-7,TRBV2,-,many,CASSEAPVSYEQYF,TGTGCCAGCAGTGAGGCACCGGTCTCCTACGAGCAGTACTTC
TRBJ1-2,TRBV7-2,TRBD1,many,CASSLPGQGFGYTF,TGTGCCAGCAGCCTACCGGGACAGGGCTTTGGCTACACCTTC
TRBJ2-1,TRBV28,TRBD2,few,CASSRGGGASYNEQFF,TGTGCCAGCAGCCGGGGGGGGGGGGCCTCCTACAATGAGCAGTTCTTC
TRBJ2-3,TRBV19,TRBD2,few,CASSIFAGGGDTQYF,TGTGCCAGTAGTATCTTTGCGGGGGGCGGGGATACGCAGTATTTT
TRBJ1-5,TRBV28,TRBD1,many,CASTKAGGASNQPQHF,TGTGCCAGCACCAAAGCAGGGGGCGCGAGCAATCAGCCCCAGCATTTT
TRBJ2-7,TRBV7-2,-,many,CASSIQDRYEQYF,TGTGCCAGCAGCATACAGGATAGATACGAGCAGTACTTC
TRBJ2-2,TRBV20-1,-,few,CSASGLGGSGELFF,TGCAGTGCTAGTGGTCTGGGTGGTTCCGGGGAGCTGTTTTTT
TRBJ1-6,TRBV7-2,-,many,CASSLGTPAYNSPLHF,TGTGCCAGCAGTCTAGGGACACCCGCTTATAATTCACCCCTCCACTTT
TRBJ1-2,TRBV12-3/TRBV12-4,-,many,CASYSGEGYTF,TGTGCCTCCTACTCAGGGGAGGGCTACACCTTC
TRBJ2-5,TRBV11-2,-,few,CASSSLTEHPQETQYF,TGTGCCAGCAGCTCCCTGACAGAACACCCACAAGAGACCCAGTACTTC
TRBJ2-1,TRBV12-3/TRBV12-4,TRBD1,many,CASSTTGGTYNEQFF,TGTGCCAGCAGTACAACAGGGGGGACCTACAATGAGCAGTTCTTC
TRBJ2-3,TRBV7-9,TRBD1,many,CASSQTGGETDTQYF,TGTGCCAGCAGCCAAACAGGGGGCGAGACAGATACGCAGTATTTT
TRBJ2-1,TRBV7-2,-,-,CASSLDHRVSSYNEQFF,TGTGCCAGCAGCTTAGACCACAGGGTAAGCTCCTACAATGAGCAGTTCTTC
TRBJ2-2,TRBV4-2,TRBD1,many,CASSQMTGGNTGELFF,TGTGCCAGCAGCCAAATGACAGGGGGCAACACCGGGGAGCTGTTTTTT
TRBJ1-1,TRBV6-5,TRBD1,many,CASSYTTGTGGSTEAFF,TGTGCCAGCAGTTACACAACCGGGACAGGGGGGAGTACTGAAGCTTTCTTT
TRBJ2-3,TRBV2,-,-,CASGGPGPGTQYF,TGTGCCAGCGGGGGACCGGGACCAGGTACGCAGTATTTT
TRBJ2-1,TRBV7-6,-,many,CASSLGPPSGISYNEQFF,TGTGCCAGCAGCTTAGGCCCCCCCAGCGGTATCTCCTACAATGAGCAGTTCTTC
TRBJ2-5,TRBV13,TRBD2,-,CASSAGLAGGRRQETQYF,TGTGCCAGCAGCGCGGGACTAGCGGGGGGGCGAAGGCAAGAGACCCAGTACTTC
TRBJ1-1,TRBV7-6,TRBD1,many,CASSLGQDHTEAFF,TGTGCCAGCAGCCTCGGACAGGACCACACTGAAGCTTTCTTT
TRBJ2-1,TRBV5-4,-,many,CASSRMTGDYNSYNEQFF,TGTGCCAGCAGCCGAATGACAGGAGACTATAACTCCTACAATGAGCAGTTCTTC
TRBJ1-1,TRBV25-1,-,many,CASSERGQNTEAFF,TGTGCCAGCAGTGAAAGGGGACAGAACACTGAAGCTTTCTTT
TRBJ1-2,TRBV7-2,TRBD1,many,CASSLGQGGYGYTF,TGTGCCAGCAGCTTAGGACAGGGGGGCTATGGCTACACCTTC
TRBJ1-1,TRBV12-3/TRBV12-4,TRBD1,few,CASKMTGHTEAFF,TGTGCCAGCAAGATGACAGGGCACACTGAAGCTTTCTTT